This TCR beta chain was sequenced during a study of blood T cell repertoires in COVID-19. Study-wide background: Donors in the United States, Italy and Spain gave samples during acute or convalescent COVID-19. T cells, B-cell-depleted T cells, or PBMCs provided the cDNA or gDNA that served as material.

Under the authors' procedure: Amplification of reference gene primers was used by the study to estimate nucleated cell counts. Generated by immunoSEQ multiplex PCR, the TCRdb table keeps only in-frame clones and is missing some. That table supplies the V and J calls and clone size; D and trimming were determined from the DNA. The sample gives around 120,000 clones, roughly 87% of which show up once; roughly 8% is in the top ten. This TCR was recovered from a human donor in a cohort sampled during active COVID-19. The sequenced material came from peripheral blood.

In nucleotides, the CDR3 is TGCGCCAGCAGTGTATCGGGAGGTTCGCCAGATACGCAGTATTTT. Its translation is CASSVSGGSPDTQYF. This sequence joins TRBV10-1 and TRBJ2-3; TRBD2 matches 7 bases. Per the germline V gene, CDR1 is WNHNN and CDR2 is SYGVQD (reference sequence). This CDR3 comprises 15 residues. Trimming cost V 4 bases and J 4 bases; bases outside gene matches: 8.